One and the same sample provided the 5 T cell receptor beta chains below, sequenced in a study of human T cells and chemical hapten exposure. TCRdb used MiXCR to reprocess the RACE reads, holding one entry per CDR3 protein. The profile covers 80,000 to 95,000 distinct CDR3 sequences, with 11% appearing a single time and roughly 1.5% taken by the ten largest. Indicated time point: patch test 2, 6 weeks after DPC sensitization. Indicated treatment: therapeutic diphenylcyclopropenone sensitization with weekly scalp DPC. This specimen consisted of whole blood, obtained in connection with sensitization to the hapten diphenylcyclopropenone (DPC). The receptor set was obtained from a man younger than 35 with alopecia areata. Some clones in this sample may be carry-over from other donors' samples.

The CDR3 sequence: CATSRDRNYEQYV. CDR3 in DNA: TGTGCCACCAGCAGAGATCGGAACTACGAGCAGTACGTC. The chain combines TRBV15 with TRBJ2-7; D gene uncertain. The length of the CDR3 is 13 residues. V was trimmed by 0 bases and J by 3 bases, leaving 6 bases between them. CDR1 is LNHNV and CDR2 is YYDKDF in the germline V gene (reference sequence).

This clonotype was seen a few times. The chain is built from TRBV7-2 and TRBJ2-7; tentatively, D is TRBD1 or TRBD2 (6 bases each). Per the germline V gene, CDR1 is SGHTA and CDR2 is FQGNSA. This CDR3 has 15 amino acids. The V and J ends lost 3 bases and 5 bases respectively, with 17 bases between them. The CDR3 DNA follows: TGTGCCAGCAGCTTGACGGGGGCGCTGACCGACGAGCAGTACGTC. As protein: CASSLTGALTDEQYV.

The CDR3 DNA reads TGTGCCAGCAGCATCGTACCCGAGACAGATACGCAGTATTTT. Translation gives CASSIVPETDTQYF. This chain connects TRBV7-2 to TRBJ2-3; D is undetermined. CDR1 is SGHTA and CDR2 is FQGNSA in the germline V gene. This CDR3 comprises 14 residues. Trimming pared 5 bases from V and 3 bases from J, leaving 12 bases between.

This clonotype was detected a few times. J is TRBJ1-5 and V is TRBV20-1; D is unresolved. The germline gives CDR1 DFQATT, CDR2 SNEGSKA (reference sequence). Trimming took 3 bases from V and 0 from J, leaving 9 bases between them. The CDR3 sequence is 14 residues long. The CDR3: CSAREGNSNQPQHF. The CDR3 DNA reads as TGCAGTGCTAGGGAGGGAAATAGCAATCAGCCCCAGCATTTT.

The V call is TRBV20-1, the J call TRBJ2-1; 7 bases are shared with TRBD2. J gave up 3 bases and V 0 bases, and 5 bases lay outside the gene matches. Germline assignment: CDR1 DFQATT and CDR2 SNEGSKA (reference sequence). The CDR3 length is 15 residues. The DNA of the CDR3 is TGCAGTGCTAGAGATGAGCGGGAAAACTACAATGAGCAGTTCTTC. Protein sequence: CSARDERENYNEQFF.